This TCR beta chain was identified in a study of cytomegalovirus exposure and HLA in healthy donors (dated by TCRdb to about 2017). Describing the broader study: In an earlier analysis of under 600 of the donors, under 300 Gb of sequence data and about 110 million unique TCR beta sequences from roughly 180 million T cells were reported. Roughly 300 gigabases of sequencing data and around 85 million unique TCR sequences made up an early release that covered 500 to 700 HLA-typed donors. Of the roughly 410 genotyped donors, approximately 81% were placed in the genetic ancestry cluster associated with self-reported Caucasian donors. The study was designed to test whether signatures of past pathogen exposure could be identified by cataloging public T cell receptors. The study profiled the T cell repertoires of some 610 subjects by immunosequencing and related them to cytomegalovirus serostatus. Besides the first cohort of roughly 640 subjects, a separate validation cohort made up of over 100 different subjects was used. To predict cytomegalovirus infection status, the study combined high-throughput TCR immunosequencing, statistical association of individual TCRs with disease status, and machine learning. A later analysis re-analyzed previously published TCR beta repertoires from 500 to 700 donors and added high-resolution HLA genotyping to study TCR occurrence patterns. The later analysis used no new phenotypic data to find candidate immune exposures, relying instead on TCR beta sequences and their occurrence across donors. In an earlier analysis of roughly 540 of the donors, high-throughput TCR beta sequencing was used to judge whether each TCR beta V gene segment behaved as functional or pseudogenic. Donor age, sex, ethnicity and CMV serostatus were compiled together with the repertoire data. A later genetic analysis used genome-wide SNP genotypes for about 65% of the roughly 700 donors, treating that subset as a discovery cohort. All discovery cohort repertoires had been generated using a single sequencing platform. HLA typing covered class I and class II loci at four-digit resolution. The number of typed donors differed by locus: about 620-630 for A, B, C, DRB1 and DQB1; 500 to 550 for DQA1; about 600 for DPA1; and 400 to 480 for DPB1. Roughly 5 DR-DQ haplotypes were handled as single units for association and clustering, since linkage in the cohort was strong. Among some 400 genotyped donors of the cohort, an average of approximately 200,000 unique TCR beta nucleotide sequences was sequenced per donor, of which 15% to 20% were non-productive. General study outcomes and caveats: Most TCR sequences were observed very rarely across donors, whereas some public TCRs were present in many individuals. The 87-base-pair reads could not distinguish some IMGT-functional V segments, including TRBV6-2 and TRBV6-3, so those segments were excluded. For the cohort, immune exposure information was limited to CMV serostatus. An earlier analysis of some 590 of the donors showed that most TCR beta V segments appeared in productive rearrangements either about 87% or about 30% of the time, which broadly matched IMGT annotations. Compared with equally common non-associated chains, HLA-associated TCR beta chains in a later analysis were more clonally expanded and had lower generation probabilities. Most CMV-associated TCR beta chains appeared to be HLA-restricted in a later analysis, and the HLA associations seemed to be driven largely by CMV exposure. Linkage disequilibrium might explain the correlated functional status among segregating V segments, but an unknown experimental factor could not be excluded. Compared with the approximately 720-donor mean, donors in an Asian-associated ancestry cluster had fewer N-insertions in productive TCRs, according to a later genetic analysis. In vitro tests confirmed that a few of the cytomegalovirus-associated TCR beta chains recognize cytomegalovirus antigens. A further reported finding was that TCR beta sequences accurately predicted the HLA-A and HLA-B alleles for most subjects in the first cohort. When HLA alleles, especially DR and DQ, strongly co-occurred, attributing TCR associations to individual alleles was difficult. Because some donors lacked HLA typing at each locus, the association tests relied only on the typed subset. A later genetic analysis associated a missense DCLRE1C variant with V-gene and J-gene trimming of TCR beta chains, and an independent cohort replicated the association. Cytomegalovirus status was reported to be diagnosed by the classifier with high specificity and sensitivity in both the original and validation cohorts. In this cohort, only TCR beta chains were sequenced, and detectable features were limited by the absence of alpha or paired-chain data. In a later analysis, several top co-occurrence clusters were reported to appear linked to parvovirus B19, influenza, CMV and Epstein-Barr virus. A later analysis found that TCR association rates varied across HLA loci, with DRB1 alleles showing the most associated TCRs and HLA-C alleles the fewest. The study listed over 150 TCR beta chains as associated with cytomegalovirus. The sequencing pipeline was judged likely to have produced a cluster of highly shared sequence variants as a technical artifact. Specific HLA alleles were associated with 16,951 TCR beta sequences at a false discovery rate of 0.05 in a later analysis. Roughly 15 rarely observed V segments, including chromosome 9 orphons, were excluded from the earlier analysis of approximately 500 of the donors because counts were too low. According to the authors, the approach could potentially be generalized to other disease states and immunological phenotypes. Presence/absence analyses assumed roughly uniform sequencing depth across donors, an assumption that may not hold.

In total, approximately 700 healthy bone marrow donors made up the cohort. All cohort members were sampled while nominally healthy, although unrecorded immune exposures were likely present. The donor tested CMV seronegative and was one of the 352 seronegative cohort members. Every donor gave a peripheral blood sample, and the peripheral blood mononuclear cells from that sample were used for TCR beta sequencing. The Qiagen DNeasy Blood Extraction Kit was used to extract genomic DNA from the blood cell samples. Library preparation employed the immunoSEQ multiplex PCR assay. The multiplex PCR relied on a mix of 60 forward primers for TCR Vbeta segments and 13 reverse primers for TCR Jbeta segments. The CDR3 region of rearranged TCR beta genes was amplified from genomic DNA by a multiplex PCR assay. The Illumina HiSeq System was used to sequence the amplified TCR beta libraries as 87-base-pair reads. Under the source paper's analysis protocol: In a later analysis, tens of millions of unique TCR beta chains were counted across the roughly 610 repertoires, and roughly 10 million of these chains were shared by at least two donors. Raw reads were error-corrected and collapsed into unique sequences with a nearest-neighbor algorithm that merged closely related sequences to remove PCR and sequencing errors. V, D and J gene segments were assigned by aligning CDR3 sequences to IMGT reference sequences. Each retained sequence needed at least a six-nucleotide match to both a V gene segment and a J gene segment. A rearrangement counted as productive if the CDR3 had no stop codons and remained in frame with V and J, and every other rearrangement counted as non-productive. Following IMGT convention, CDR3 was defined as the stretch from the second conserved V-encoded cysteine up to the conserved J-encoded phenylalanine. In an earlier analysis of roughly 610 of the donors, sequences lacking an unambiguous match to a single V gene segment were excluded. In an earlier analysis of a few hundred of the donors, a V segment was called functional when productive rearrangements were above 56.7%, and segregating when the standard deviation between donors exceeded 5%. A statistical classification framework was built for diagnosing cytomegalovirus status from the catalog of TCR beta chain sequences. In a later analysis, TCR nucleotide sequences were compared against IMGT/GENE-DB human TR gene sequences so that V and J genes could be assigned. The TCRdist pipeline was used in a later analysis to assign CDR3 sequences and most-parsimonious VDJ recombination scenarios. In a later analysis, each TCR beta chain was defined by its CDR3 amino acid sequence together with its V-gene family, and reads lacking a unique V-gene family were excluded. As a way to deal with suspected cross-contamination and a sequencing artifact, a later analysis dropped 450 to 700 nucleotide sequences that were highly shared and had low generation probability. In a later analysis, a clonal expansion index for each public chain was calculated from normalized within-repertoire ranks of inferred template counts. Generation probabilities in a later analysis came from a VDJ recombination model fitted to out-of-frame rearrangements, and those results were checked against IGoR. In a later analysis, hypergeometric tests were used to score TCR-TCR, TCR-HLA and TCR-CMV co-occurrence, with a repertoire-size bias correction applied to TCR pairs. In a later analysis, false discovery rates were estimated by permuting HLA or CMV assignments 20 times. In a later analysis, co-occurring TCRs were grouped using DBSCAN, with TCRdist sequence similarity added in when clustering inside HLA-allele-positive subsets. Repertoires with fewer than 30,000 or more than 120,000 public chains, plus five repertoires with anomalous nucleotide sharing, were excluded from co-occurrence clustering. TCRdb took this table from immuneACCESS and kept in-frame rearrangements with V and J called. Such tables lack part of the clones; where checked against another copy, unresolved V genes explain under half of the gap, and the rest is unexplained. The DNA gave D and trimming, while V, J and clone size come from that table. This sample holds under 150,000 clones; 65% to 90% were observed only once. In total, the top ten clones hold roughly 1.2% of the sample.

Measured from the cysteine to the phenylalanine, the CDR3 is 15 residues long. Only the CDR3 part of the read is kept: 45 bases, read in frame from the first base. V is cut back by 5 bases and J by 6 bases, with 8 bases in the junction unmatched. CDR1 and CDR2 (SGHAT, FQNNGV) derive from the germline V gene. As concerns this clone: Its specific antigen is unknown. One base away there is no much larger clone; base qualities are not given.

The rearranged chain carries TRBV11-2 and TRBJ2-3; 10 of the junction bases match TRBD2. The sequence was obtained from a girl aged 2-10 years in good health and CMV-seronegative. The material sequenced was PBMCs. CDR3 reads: CASSQSGGGWDTQYF. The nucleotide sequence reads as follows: TGTGCCAGCAGCCAGAGCGGGGGGGGATGGGATACGCAGTATTTT.